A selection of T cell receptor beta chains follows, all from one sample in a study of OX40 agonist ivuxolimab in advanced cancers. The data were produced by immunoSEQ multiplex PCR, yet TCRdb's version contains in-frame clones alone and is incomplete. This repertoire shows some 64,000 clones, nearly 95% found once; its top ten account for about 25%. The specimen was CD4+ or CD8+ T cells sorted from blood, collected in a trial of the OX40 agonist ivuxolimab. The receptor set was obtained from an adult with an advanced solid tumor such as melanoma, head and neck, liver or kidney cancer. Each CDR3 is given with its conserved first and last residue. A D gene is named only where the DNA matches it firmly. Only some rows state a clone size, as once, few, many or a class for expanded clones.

CDR3 protein: CASSLATGQRSSFYGYTF
CDR3 DNA: TGTGCCAGCAGCTTAGCTACGGGACAGCGGAGTTCTTTTTATGGCTACACCTTC
clone size: NA
J gene: TRBJ1-2
D gene: TRBD1
V gene: TRBV11-3

CDR3 protein: CASSPGQGINEQYF
CDR3 DNA: TGTGCCAGCAGTCCGGGACAGGGGATAAACGAGCAGTACTTC
clone size: NA
J gene: TRBJ2-7
D gene: TRBD1
V gene: TRBV7-9

CDR3 protein: CASSVQGRVYNEQFF
CDR3 DNA: TGTGCCAGCAGTGTTCAGGGTAGGGTCTACAATGAGCAGTTCTTC
clone size: NA
J gene: TRBJ2-1
D gene: NA
V gene: TRBV27

CDR3 protein: CASSFTSGMNTGELFF
CDR3 DNA: TGCGCCAGCAGCTTTACTAGCGGGATGAACACCGGGGAGCTGTTTTTT
clone size: NA
J gene: TRBJ2-2
D gene: TRBD2
V gene: TRBV10-2

CDR3 protein: CASSREDPQPQHF
CDR3 DNA: TGTGCCAGCAGCAGAGAAGACCCGCAGCCCCAGCATTTT
clone size: few
J gene: TRBJ1-5
D gene: NA
V gene: TRBV6-1

CDR3 protein: CATSRADNYEQYF
CDR3 DNA: TGTGCCACCAGCAGGGCAGACAACTACGAGCAGTACTTC
clone size: once
J gene: TRBJ2-7
D gene: NA
V gene: TRBV15

CDR3 protein: CASSGWTAVSTDTQYF
CDR3 DNA: TGTGCCAGCAGCGGCTGGACGGCGGTTTCCACAGATACGCAGTATTTT
clone size: NA
J gene: TRBJ2-3
D gene: NA
V gene: TRBV9

CDR3 protein: CASSFHRSSAGYNEQFF
CDR3 DNA: TGTGCCAGCAGCTTCCATCGAAGCTCGGCAGGGTACAATGAGCAGTTCTTC
clone size: NA
J gene: TRBJ2-1
D gene: NA
V gene: TRBV7-2

CDR3 protein: CASSLVWDRDDEQYF
CDR3 DNA: TGTGCCAGCAGCTTAGTATGGGACAGGGATGATGAGCAGTACTTC
clone size: NA
J gene: TRBJ2-7
D gene: TRBD1
V gene: TRBV7-2

CDR3 protein: CASSHTGEAAYGYTF
CDR3 DNA: TGTGCCAGCAGTCACACGGGGGAGGCGGCCTATGGCTACACCTTC
clone size: NA
J gene: TRBJ1-2
D gene: NA
V gene: TRBV6-5

CDR3 protein: CASSAGSGGGGYGYTF
CDR3 DNA: TGTGCCAGCAGCGCCGGGAGTGGAGGAGGGGGCTATGGCTACACCTTC
clone size: NA
J gene: TRBJ1-2
D gene: NA
V gene: TRBV13

CDR3 protein: CASSQDSASGGTYEQYF
CDR3 DNA: TGTGCCAGCAGCCAAGATAGTGCGTCAGGGGGGACTTACGAGCAGTACTTC
clone size: NA
J gene: TRBJ2-7
D gene: NA
V gene: TRBV14

CDR3 protein: CASSKASSGRSGELFF
CDR3 DNA: TGTGCCAGCAGCAAAGCCTCCAGCGGGAGGAGCGGGGAGCTGTTTTTT
clone size: few
J gene: TRBJ2-2
D gene: NA
V gene: TRBV21-1

CDR3 protein: CAIQRQEGGNTEAFF
CDR3 DNA: TGTGCCATCCAGAGACAGGAGGGGGGGAACACTGAAGCTTTCTTT
clone size: once
J gene: TRBJ1-1
D gene: NA
V gene: TRBV10-3

CDR3 protein: CASWGGPTYEQYF
CDR3 DNA: TGTGCCAGTTGGGGGGGACCTACCTACGAGCAGTACTTC
clone size: NA
J gene: TRBJ2-7
D gene: TRBD2
V gene: TRBV19

CDR3 protein: CASSPRDREETQYF
CDR3 DNA: TGTGCCAGCAGTCCCCGTGACAGGGAAGAGACCCAGTACTTC
clone size: NA
J gene: TRBJ2-5
D gene: TRBD1
V gene: TRBV27

CDR3 protein: CSVGGTSGGNEQFF
CDR3 DNA: TGCAGCGTTGGCGGGACTAGCGGGGGCAATGAGCAGTTCTTC
clone size: NA
J gene: TRBJ2-1
D gene: TRBD2
V gene: TRBV29-1

CDR3 protein: CATGTGGGDTQYF
CDR3 DNA: TGTGCCACCGGGACGGGGGGAGGGGATACGCAGTATTTT
clone size: NA
J gene: TRBJ2-3
D gene: TRBD2
V gene: TRBV15

CDR3 protein: CASSLKGGYTF
CDR3 DNA: TGTGCCAGCAGCTTAAAGGGTGGCTACACCTTC
clone size: NA
J gene: TRBJ1-2
D gene: NA
V gene: TRBV7-9

CDR3 protein: CASSPPGSSYEQYF
CDR3 DNA: TGCGCCAGCAGCCCCCCCGGCAGCTCCTACGAGCAGTACTTC
clone size: NA
J gene: TRBJ2-7
D gene: NA
V gene: TRBV4-1

CDR3 protein: CASIPRGRGNQPQHF
CDR3 DNA: TGTGCCAGCATCCCTAGGGGGCGGGGCAATCAGCCCCAGCATTTT
clone size: NA
J gene: TRBJ1-5
D gene: TRBD1
V gene: TRBV28

CDR3 protein: CATPDSQHSYNEQFF
CDR3 DNA: TGTGCCACCCCCGATAGCCAGCACTCCTACAATGAGCAGTTCTTC
clone size: NA
J gene: TRBJ2-1
D gene: NA
V gene: TRBV2

CDR3 protein: CASSSQPGGGAEAFF
CDR3 DNA: TGTGCCAGCTCATCCCAGCCTGGGGGCGGGGCTGAAGCTTTCTTT
clone size: NA
J gene: TRBJ1-1
D gene: NA
V gene: TRBV18

CDR3 protein: CASSVGTGEGYEQYF
CDR3 DNA: TGTGCCAGCAGCGTAGGGACCGGGGAGGGATACGAGCAGTACTTC
clone size: NA
J gene: TRBJ2-7
D gene: TRBD2
V gene: TRBV9

CDR3 protein: CASMDPGEQETQYF
CDR3 DNA: TGTGCCAGCATGGATCCGGGGGAACAAGAGACCCAGTACTTC
clone size: NA
J gene: TRBJ2-5
D gene: NA
V gene: TRBV2

CDR3 protein: CASSHPGPNSGNTIYF
CDR3 DNA: TGTGCCAGCAGCCACCCGGGACCAAACTCTGGAAACACCATATATTTT
clone size: NA
J gene: TRBJ1-3
D gene: NA
V gene: TRBV25-1

CDR3 protein: CASSQGVGTGLHEQYF
CDR3 DNA: TGTGCCAGCAGCCAAGGGGTCGGGACAGGGCTACACGAGCAGTACTTC
clone size: few
J gene: TRBJ2-7
D gene: TRBD1
V gene: TRBV14

CDR3 protein: CSVKLAGITDTQYF
CDR3 DNA: TGCAGCGTAAAACTAGCGGGAATCACAGATACGCAGTATTTT
clone size: NA
J gene: TRBJ2-3
D gene: TRBD2
V gene: TRBV29-1

CDR3 protein: CASSQGRDLNEQFF
CDR3 DNA: TGTGCCAGCAGCCAAGGCCGGGACCTCAATGAGCAGTTCTTC
clone size: NA
J gene: TRBJ2-1
D gene: NA
V gene: TRBV4-2

CDR3 protein: CASSREPGFGRLYEQYF
CDR3 DNA: TGTGCCAGCAGTCGAGAACCTGGGTTTGGGCGACTCTACGAGCAGTACTTC
clone size: NA
J gene: TRBJ2-7
D gene: NA
V gene: TRBV27

CDR3 protein: CASSFRQGIYNEQFF
CDR3 DNA: TGTGCCAGCAGTTTTAGACAGGGGATCTACAATGAGCAGTTCTTC
clone size: NA
J gene: TRBJ2-1
D gene: TRBD1
V gene: TRBV28

CDR3 protein: CASSYSRQYYGYTF
CDR3 DNA: TGTGCCAGCAGTTACTCGAGACAGTACTATGGCTACACCTTC
clone size: once
J gene: TRBJ1-2
D gene: NA
V gene: TRBV6-5

CDR3 protein: CASSLGPGVTGGYADTQYF
CDR3 DNA: TGTGCCAGCAGTTTAGGGCCCGGTGTGACAGGCGGGTACGCAGATACGCAGTATTTT
clone size: NA
J gene: TRBJ2-3
D gene: NA
V gene: TRBV28

CDR3 protein: CASSQTGDTEAFF
CDR3 DNA: TGTGCCAGCAGCCAGACAGGGGACACTGAAGCTTTCTTT
clone size: few
J gene: TRBJ1-1
D gene: TRBD1
V gene: TRBV28

CDR3 protein: CASSSGTSGVYEQYF
CDR3 DNA: TGTGCCAGCAGTTCGGGGACTAGCGGGGTCTACGAGCAGTACTTC
clone size: NA
J gene: TRBJ2-7
D gene: TRBD2
V gene: TRBV27

CDR3 protein: CASTLYGGGPYEQYF
CDR3 DNA: TGCGCCAGCACCTTGTACGGGGGAGGGCCCTACGAGCAGTACTTC
clone size: NA
J gene: TRBJ2-7
D gene: TRBD2
V gene: TRBV5-1

CDR3 protein: CASSPGGASYNEQFF
CDR3 DNA: TGTGCCAGCAGCCCCGGGGGGGCCTCCTACAATGAGCAGTTCTTC
clone size: NA
J gene: TRBJ2-1
D gene: TRBD2
V gene: TRBV7-9

CDR3 protein: CASSQVMGLAGVNHEQFF
CDR3 DNA: TGCGCCAGCAGCCAAGTAATGGGACTAGCGGGAGTAAACCATGAGCAGTTCTTC
clone size: once
J gene: TRBJ2-1
D gene: TRBD2
V gene: TRBV4-1

CDR3 protein: CASSLPGTSGPRGDTQYF
CDR3 DNA: TGTGCCAGCAGCTTACCTGGGACTAGCGGGCCCAGAGGGGATACGCAGTATTTT
clone size: NA
J gene: TRBJ2-3
D gene: TRBD2
V gene: TRBV7-8

CDR3 protein: CASSRKGWDEQFF
CDR3 DNA: TGTGCCAGCTCAAGAAAGGGGTGGGATGAGCAGTTCTTC
clone size: NA
J gene: TRBJ2-1
D gene: NA
V gene: TRBV18

CDR3 protein: CASSLGTGTYGYTF
CDR3 DNA: TGTGCCAGCAGCTTGGGGACAGGAACCTATGGCTACACCTTC
clone size: NA
J gene: TRBJ1-2
D gene: TRBD1
V gene: TRBV5-4

CDR3 protein: CASTGGSGGYTF
CDR3 DNA: TGTGCCAGCACCGGAGGATCGGGCGGCTACACCTTC
clone size: once
J gene: TRBJ1-2
D gene: NA
V gene: TRBV27